This T cell receptor beta chain was found in a study of ipilimumab plus nivolumab after autologous stem cell transplantation. Study overall: Patients received a median of roughly 5 ipilimumab and 8 or 9 nivolumab doses.

TCRdb's table, derived via immunoSEQ multiplex PCR, lists solely in-frame clones and lacks some. The repertoire has 35,000 to 50,000 clones, approximately 90% of them found once; the top ten carry 0.88%. V was clipped by 8 bases and J by 3 bases; unmatched bases: 6. The germline V gene encodes CDR1 SQVTM and CDR2 ANQGSEA. This CDR3 region has 13 residues. Overall study findings and caveats: Per the authors, repertoire, Treg and microbiota data justify further study.

Details on this clone: Its antigen is unknown.

The receptor was isolated from a male donor with multiple myeloma. The chain links TRBV29-1 to TRBJ1-4, with TRBD1 matching 7 bases. The material was PBMCs, obtained in a trial of ipilimumab plus nivolumab as post-transplant consolidation. CDR3 nucleotides: TGCAGCACCAAGGGGGCCGCTAATGAAAAACTGTTTTTT. This sequence encodes CSTKGAANEKLFF.